Described below is a single T cell receptor (beta chain) sequence and its context. V was pared by 2 bases and J by 9 bases, with 9 bases between. The CDR3 consists of 12 residues. In germline, CDR1 is SGHRS, CDR2 YFSETQ. Together with a sample-barcoded 5' primer, a J-beta primer mix was included in a second PCR lasting roughly 6 to 12 cycles. One entry per CDR3 protein, called by TCRdb with MiXCR from the 5' RACE reads. The sample yields 1.4 million or so distinct CDR3 sequences, approximately 39% seen once. The data were obtained in a study of blood T cells in healthy people across ages. The J gene is TRBJ2-1, the V gene TRBV5-1, with a tentative D call TRBD1 (5 bases). Sample: blood. The receptor was isolated from a woman between 18 and 29 years old in good health. CDR3 DNA: TGCGCCAGCAGCTTTGCAGGGCCTGAGCAGTTCTTC. Translated: CASSFAGPEQFF.